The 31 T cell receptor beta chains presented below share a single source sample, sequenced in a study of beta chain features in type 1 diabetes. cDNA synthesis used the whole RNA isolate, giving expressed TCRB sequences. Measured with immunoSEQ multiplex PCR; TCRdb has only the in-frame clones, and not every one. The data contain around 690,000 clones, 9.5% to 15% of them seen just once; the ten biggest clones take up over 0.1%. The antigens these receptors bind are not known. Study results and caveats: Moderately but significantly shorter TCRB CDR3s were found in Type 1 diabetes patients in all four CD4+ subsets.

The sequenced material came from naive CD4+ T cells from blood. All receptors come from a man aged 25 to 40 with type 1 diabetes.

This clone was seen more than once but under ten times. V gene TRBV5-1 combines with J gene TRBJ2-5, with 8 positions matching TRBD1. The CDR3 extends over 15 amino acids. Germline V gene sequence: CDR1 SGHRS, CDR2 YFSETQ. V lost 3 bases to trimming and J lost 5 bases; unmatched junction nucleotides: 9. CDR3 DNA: TGCGCCAGCAGCTCGGACAGGGACCTGAGGGAGACCCAGTACTTC. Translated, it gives CASSSDRDLRETQYF.

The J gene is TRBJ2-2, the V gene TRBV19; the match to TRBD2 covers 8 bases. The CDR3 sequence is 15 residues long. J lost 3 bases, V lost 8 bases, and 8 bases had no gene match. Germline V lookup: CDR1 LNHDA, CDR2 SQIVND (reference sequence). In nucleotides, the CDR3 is TGTGCCAGTGGAGTAGCGGGGAGGTACACCGGGGAGCTGTTTTTT. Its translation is CASGVAGRYTGELFF.

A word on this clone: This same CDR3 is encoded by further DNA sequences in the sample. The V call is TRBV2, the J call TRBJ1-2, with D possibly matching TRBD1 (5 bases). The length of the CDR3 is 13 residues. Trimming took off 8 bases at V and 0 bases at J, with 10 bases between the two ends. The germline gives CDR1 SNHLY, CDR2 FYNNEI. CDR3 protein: CASSPGPNYGYTF. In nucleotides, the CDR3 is TGTGCCAGCTCCCCGGGACCTAACTATGGCTACACCTTC.

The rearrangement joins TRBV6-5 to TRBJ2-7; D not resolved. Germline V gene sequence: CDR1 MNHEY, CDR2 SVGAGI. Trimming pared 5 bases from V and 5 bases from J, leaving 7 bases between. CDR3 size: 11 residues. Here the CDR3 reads CASSRGDEQYF. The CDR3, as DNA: TGTGCCAGCAGTCGAGGAGACGAGCAGTACTTC.

The CDR3 loop is CASSLDRGTGQPQHF. The CDR3 DNA follows: TGCGCCAGCAGCTTGGACCGTGGGACAGGGCAGCCCCAGCATTTT. The chain is built from TRBV5-1 and TRBJ1-5; 9 nucleotides line up with TRBD1. Trimming cost V 0 bases and J 7 bases; bases outside gene matches: 5. The CDR3 extends over 15 amino acids. Germline CDR1 SGHRS, CDR2 YFSETQ.

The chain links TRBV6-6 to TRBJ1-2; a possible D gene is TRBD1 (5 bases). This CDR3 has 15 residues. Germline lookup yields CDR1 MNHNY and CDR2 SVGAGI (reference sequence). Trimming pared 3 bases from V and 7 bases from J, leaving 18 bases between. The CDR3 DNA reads TGTGCCAGCAGTTATCCCGTTGGGGGACCAGGTGGCTACACCTTC. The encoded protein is CASSYPVGGPGGYTF.

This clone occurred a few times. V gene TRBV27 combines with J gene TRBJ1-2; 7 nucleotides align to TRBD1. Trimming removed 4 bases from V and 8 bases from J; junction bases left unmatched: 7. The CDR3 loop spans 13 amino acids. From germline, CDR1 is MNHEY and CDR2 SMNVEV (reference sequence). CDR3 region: CASSSQTGKGYTF. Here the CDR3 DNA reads TGTGCCAGCAGTTCCCAGACAGGGAAAGGCTACACCTTC.

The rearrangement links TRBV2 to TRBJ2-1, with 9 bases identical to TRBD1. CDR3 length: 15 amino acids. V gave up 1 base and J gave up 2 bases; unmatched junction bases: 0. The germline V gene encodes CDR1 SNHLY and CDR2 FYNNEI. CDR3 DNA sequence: TGTGCCAGCAGTGAAGGGGACAGGGCCTACAATGAGCAGTTCTTC. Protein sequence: CASSEGDRAYNEQFF.

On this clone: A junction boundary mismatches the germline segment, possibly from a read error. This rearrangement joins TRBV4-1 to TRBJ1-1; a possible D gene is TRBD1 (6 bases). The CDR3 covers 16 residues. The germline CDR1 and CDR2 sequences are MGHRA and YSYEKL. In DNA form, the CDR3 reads TGCTCCAGCAGCCCTTGGAGCACAGGGAGGGACACTGAAGCTTTCTTT. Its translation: CSSSPWSTGRDTEAFF.

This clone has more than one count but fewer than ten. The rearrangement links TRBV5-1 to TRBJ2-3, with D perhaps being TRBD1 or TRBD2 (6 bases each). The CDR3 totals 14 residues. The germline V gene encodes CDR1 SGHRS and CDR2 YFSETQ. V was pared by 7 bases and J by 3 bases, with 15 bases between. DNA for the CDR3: TGCGCCAGCTGGTTCGGGGGCGCAACAGATACGCAGTATTTT. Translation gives CASWFGGATDTQYF.

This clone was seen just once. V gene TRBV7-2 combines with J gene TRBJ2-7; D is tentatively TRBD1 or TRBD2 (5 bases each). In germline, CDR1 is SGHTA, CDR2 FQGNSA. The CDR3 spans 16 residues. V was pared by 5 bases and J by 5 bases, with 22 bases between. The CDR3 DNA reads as TGTGCCAGCAGCCCCCCGGACTCCTTGGAAGGGGACGAGCAGTACTTC. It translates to CASSPPDSLEGDEQYF.

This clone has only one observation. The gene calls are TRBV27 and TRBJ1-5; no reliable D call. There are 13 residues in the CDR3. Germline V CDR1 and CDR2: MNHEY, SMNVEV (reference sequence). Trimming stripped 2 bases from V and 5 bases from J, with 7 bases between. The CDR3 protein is CASSLTWDQPQHF. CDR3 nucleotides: TGTGCCAGCAGTTTAACGTGGGATCAGCCCCAGCATTTT.

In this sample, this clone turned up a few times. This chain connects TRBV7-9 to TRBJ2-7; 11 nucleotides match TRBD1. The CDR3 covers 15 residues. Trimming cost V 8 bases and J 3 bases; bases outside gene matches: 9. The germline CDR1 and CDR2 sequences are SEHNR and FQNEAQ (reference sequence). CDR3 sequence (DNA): TGTGCCAGCTATTCCGGGACAGGGGGTGTCTACGAGCAGTACTTC. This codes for CASYSGTGGVYEQYF.

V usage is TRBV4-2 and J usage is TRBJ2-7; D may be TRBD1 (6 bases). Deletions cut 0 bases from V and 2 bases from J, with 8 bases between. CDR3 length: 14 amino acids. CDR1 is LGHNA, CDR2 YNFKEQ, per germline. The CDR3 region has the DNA TGTGCCAGCAGCCAAGATAAGGGGGCCTACGAGCAGTACTTC. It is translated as CASSQDKGAYEQYF.

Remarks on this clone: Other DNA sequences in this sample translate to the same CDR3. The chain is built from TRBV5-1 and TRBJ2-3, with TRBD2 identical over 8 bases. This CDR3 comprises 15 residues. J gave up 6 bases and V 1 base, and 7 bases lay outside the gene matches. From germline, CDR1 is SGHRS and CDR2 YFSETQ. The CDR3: CASSLWSGGMDTQYF. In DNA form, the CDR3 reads TGCGCCAGCAGCTTGTGGAGCGGGGGAATGGATACGCAGTATTTT.

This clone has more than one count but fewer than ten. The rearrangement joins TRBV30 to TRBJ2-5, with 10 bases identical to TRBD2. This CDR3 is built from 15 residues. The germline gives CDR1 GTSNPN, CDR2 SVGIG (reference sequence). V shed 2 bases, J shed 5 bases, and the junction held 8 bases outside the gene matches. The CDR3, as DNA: TGTGCCTGGAGTAACACGGGGACTAGCGTGGAGACCCAGTACTTC. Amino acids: CAWSNTGTSVETQYF.

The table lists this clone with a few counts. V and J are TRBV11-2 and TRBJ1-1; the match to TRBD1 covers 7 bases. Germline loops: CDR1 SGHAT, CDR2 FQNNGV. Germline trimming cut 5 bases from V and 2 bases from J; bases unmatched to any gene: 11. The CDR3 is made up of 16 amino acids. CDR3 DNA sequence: TGTGCCAGCAGCCCTGCCCAGGGGGGGCTTAACACTGAAGCTTTCTTT. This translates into CASSPAQGGLNTEAFF.

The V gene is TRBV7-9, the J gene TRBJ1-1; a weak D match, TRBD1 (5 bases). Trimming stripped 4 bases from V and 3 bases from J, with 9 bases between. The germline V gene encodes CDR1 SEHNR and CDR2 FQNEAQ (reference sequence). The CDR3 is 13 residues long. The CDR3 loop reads CASSYTGYTEAFF. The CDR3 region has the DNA TGTGCCAGCAGCTACACAGGATACACTGAAGCTTTCTTT.

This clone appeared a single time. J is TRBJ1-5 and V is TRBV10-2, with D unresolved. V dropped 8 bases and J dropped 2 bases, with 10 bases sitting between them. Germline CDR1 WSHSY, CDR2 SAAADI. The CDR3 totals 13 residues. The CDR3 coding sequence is TGCGCCAGCGGGGTAGCGGGCAATCAGCCCCAGCATTTT. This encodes CASGVAGNQPQHF.

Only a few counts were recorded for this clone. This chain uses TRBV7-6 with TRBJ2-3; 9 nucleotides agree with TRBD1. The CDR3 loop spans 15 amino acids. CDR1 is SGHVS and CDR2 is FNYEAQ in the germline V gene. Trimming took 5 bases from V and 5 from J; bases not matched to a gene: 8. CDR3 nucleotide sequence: TGTGCCAGCAGCACCGGACAGGGGATTCAAGATACGCAGTATTTT. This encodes CASSTGQGIQDTQYF. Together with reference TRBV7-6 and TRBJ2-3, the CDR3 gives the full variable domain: GAGVSQSPRYKVTKRGQDVALRCDPISGHVSLYWYRQALGQGPEFLTYFNYEAQQDKSGLPNDRFSAERPEGSISTLTIQRTEQRDSAMYRCASSTGQGIQDTQYFGPGTRLTVL.

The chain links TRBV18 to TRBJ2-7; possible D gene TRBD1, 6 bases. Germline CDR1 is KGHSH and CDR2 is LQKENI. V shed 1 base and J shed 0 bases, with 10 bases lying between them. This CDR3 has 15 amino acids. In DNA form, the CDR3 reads TGTGCCAGCTCACCACAGGACAGCCTCTCCTACGAGCAGTACTTC. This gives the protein CASSPQDSLSYEQYF.

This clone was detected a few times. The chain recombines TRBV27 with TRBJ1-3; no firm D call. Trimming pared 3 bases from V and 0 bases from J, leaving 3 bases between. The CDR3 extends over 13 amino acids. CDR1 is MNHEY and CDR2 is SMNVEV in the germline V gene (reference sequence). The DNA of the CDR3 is TGTGCCAGCAGTTTGGCCTCTGGAAACACCATATATTTT. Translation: CASSLASGNTIYF.

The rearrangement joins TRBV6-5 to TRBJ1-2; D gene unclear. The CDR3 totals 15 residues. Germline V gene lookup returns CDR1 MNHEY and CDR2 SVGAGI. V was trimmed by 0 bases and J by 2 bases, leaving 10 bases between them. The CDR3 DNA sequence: TGTGCCAGCAGTTACTCGATTTACTGGAACTATGGCTACACCTTC. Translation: CASSYSIYWNYGYTF.

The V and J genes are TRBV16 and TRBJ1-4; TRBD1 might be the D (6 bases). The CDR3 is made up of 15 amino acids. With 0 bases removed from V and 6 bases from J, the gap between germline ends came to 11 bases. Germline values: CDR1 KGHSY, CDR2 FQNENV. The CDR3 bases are TGTGCCAGCAGCCAATCACCAGGGGTTGATGAAAAACTGTTTTTT. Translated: CASSQSPGVDEKLFF.

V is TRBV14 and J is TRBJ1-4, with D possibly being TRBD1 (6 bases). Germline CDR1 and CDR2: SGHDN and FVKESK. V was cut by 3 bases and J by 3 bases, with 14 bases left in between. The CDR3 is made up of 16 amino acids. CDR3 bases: TGTGCCAGCAGCCACCGTGTGGGGGCAGCTAATGAAAAACTGTTTTTT. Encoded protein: CASSHRVGAANEKLFF.

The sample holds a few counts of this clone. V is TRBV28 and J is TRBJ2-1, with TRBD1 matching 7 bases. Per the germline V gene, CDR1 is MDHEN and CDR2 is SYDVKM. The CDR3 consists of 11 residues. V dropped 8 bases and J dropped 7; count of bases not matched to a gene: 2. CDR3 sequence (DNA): TGTGCCAGCGCGACAGGGAATGAGCAGTTCTTC. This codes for CASATGNEQFF. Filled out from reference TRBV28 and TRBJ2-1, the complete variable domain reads DVKVTQSSRYLVKRTGEKVFLECVQDMDHENMFWYRQDPGLGLRLIYFSYDVKMKEKGDIPEGYSVSREKKERFSLILESASTNQTSMYLCASATGNEQFFGPGTRLTVL.

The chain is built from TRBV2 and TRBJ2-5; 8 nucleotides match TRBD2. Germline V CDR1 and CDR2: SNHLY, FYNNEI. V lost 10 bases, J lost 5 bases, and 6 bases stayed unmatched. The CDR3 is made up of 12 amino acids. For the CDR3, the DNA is TGTGCCACCGGGGGGGCGAGGGAGACCCAGTACTTC. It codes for CATGGARETQYF. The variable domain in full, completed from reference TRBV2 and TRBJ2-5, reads EPEVTQTPSHQVTQMGQEVILRCVPISNHLYFYWYRQILGQKVEFLVSFYNNEISEKSEIFDDQFSVERPDGSNFTLKIRSTKLEDSAMYFCATGGARETQYFGPGTRLLVL.

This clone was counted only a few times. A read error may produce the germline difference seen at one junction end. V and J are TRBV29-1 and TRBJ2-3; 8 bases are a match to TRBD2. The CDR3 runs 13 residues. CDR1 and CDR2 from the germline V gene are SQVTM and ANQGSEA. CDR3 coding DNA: TGCAGCGCTGAAACCAGCGGGGGAGATACGCAGTATTTT. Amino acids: CSAETSGGDTQYF.

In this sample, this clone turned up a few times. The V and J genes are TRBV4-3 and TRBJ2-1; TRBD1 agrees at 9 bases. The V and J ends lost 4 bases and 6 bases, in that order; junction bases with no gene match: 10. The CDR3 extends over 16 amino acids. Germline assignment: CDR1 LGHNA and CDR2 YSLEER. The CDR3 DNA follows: TGCGCCAGCAGCCTAAGTAGACAGGGGGTAGGCAATGAGCAGTTCTTC. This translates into CASSLSRQGVGNEQFF.

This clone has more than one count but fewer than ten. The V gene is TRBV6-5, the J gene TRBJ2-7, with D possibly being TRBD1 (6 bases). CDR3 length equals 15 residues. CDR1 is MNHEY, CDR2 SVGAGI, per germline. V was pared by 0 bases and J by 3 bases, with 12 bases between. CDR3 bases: TGTGCCAGCAGTTACTCTGGTACAGGGCACTACGAGCAGTACTTC. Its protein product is CASSYSGTGHYEQYF.

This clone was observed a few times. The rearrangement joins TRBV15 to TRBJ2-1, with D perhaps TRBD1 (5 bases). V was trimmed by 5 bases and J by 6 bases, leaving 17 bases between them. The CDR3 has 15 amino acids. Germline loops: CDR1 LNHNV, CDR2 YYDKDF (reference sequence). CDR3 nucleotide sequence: TGTGCCACCAGCCGGTTCACCTCTGGGGCCAATGAGCAGTTCTTC. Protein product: CATSRFTSGANEQFF.